This T cell receptor (beta chain) was sequenced during a study of T cell responses to AZD1222 COVID-19 vaccine. Sequencing used immunoSEQ multiplex PCR; TCRdb keeps in-frame clones, though not all of them. The sample consists of 150,000 to 250,000 clones, around 93% of them appearing once. Germline CDR1 is LGHNA and CDR2 is YNFKEQ. The ends lost 8 bases at V and 9 bases at J; junction bases unmatched: 12. CDR3 size: 15 residues. The clonotype originates from an adult who received the AZD1222 COVID-19 vaccine. The chain uses TRBV4-2 and TRBJ2-1, with 11 bases lining up with TRBD2. Sample: peripheral blood, taken 28 days after the second AZD1222 dose. CDR3 coding DNA: TGTGCCAGCGGGATAAGTAGCGGGGGGGTGGTTGAGCAGTTCTTC. Protein product: CASGISSGGVVEQFF.